Below are 25 T cell receptor beta chains sequenced from a single sample in a study of blood T cells in healthy people across ages. The authors ran a second PCR of about 6 to 11 cycles using a sample-barcoded 5' primer and a J-beta primer mix. TCRdb processed the 5' RACE reads anew with MiXCR; each CDR3 protein has one entry. The sample contains about 970,000 distinct CDR3 sequences, 51% of which appear only once. Sequencing was performed on blood. The receptors derive from a woman aged 60 to 75 in good health.

This clonotype was seen a few times. This rearrangement joins TRBV20-1 to TRBJ2-5; the match to TRBD2 covers 9 bases. CDR1 DFQATT and CDR2 SNEGSKA come from the germline V gene (reference sequence). The CDR3 loop spans 14 amino acids. Trimming removed 0 bases from V and 5 bases from J; junction bases left unmatched: 4. The CDR3 DNA sequence: TGCAGTGCTAGAGATCTGACTAGCGGTGAGACCCAGTACTTC. Residues: CSARDLTSGETQYF.

The gene calls are TRBV7-2 and TRBJ2-1; D possibly matches TRBD1 or TRBD2 (5 bases each). V dropped 2 bases and J dropped 4 bases, with 12 bases sitting between them. Germline V gene lookup returns CDR1 SGHTA and CDR2 FQGNSA. The CDR3 runs 15 residues. The CDR3 DNA is TGTGCCAGCAGCTTATCCCGGGGCCGTTACAATGAGCAGTTCTTC. The encoded protein is CASSLSRGRYNEQFF.

V is TRBV21-1 and J is TRBJ2-1; the table gives TRBD2 as D, unverified against the DNA. TRBV21-1 is recorded as a pseudogene. This CDR3 is 16 amino acids long. CDR3 nucleotides: TGTGCCAGCAGCAAAGATGGAGGCCCCACCTACAATGAGCAGTTCTTC. This encodes CASSKDGGPTYNEQFF.

This chain links TRBV5-1 with TRBJ2-5; 11 positions match TRBD2. V lost 3 bases and J lost 11; bases outside the gene matches: 6. The germline V gene has CDR1 SGHRS and CDR2 YFSETQ. The CDR3 contains 13 residues. The CDR3 protein is CASSSLAGAEQYF. In DNA form, the CDR3 reads TGCGCCAGCAGCTCACTAGCGGGAGCTGAGCAGTACTTC.

V and J are TRBV20-1 and TRBJ1-2; 10 bases line up with TRBD1. V lost 3 bases to trimming and J lost 0 bases; unmatched junction nucleotides: 4. The germline CDR1 and CDR2 sequences are DFQATT and SNEGSKA (reference sequence). The CDR3 consists of 15 residues. CDR3 coding DNA: TGCAGTGCTAGGGGGACAGGGGATTCTAACTATGGCTACACCTTC. Encoded protein: CSARGTGDSNYGYTF.

The chain uses TRBV7-9 and TRBJ2-4; TRBD1 matches at 7 bases. TRBJ2-5 matches the DNA end more closely, so the J call is doubtful. The CDR3 sequence is 15 residues long. Germline V CDR1 and CDR2: SEHNR, FQNEAQ (reference sequence). The CDR3 sequence is CASSSRQGVQETQYF. The CDR3, as DNA: TGTGCCAGCAGCTCCCGACAGGGAGTCCAAGAGACCCAGTACTTC.

This clonotype was counted only a few times. V gene TRBV5-5 combines with J gene TRBJ2-5; TRBD2 agrees at 8 bases. The V gene's germline CDR1 is SGHKS and CDR2 YYEKEE (reference sequence). This CDR3 contains 17 residues. V was clipped by 0 bases and J by 4 bases; unmatched bases: 11. The chain's CDR3 is CASSLGLTGGMRETQYF. The CDR3 bases are TGTGCCAGCAGCTTGGGGCTAACGGGAGGGATGAGAGAGACCCAGTACTTC.

The rearrangement joins TRBV13 to TRBJ1-6; D is undetermined. Germline V gene data show CDR1 as PRHDT and CDR2 as FYEKMQ (reference sequence). The CDR3 consists of 15 residues. Trimming took 0 bases from V and 4 from J, leaving 7 bases between them. CDR3 sequence: CASSLGGNYNSPLHF. The CDR3 DNA reads as TGTGCCAGCAGCTTAGGCGGGAATTATAATTCACCCCTCCACTTT.

This clonotype was recorded a few times. The V gene is TRBV29-1, the J gene TRBJ1-5; D is unresolved. Germline values: CDR1 SQVTM, CDR2 ANQGSEA. CDR3 length equals 15 residues. V lost 6 bases and J lost 0, with 15 bases in between. In DNA, the CDR3 is TGCAGCGTCCCCCGTGCGGGGAATAGCAATCAGCCCCAGCATTTT. Translation: CSVPRAGNSNQPQHF.

V is TRBV12-3 or TRBV12-4 and J is TRBJ1-4; unclear D gene. The CDR3 is 14 amino acids. V lost 5 bases and J 8 bases, leaving 15 bases between the germline ends. CDR3 amino acids: CASSNGGSGEKLFF. The CDR3 nucleotides are TGTGCCAGCAGTAATGGAGGGAGTGGGGAAAAACTGTTTTTT.

This clonotype appeared many times. The rearrangement links TRBV29-1 to TRBJ2-1; 11 bases fit TRBD1. Trimming cost V 7 bases and J 9 bases; bases outside gene matches: 11. This CDR3 has 14 residues. CDR1 is SQVTM, CDR2 ANQGSEA, per germline. The CDR3 region has the DNA TGCAGCGCTCCAGGACAGGGGGCTTTTGGTGAGCAGTTCTTC. Translated, it gives CSAPGQGAFGEQFF.

This chain uses TRBV27 with TRBJ1-6; tentatively, D is TRBD1 (5 bases). Trimming took 4 bases from V and 7 from J, leaving 20 bases between them. The CDR3 consists of 17 residues. In germline, CDR1 is MNHEY, CDR2 SMNVEV (reference sequence). CDR3 bases: TGTGCCAGCAGTTACACTACTGCCGGGACGGCGAATTCACCCCTCCACTTT. Translation gives CASSYTTAGTANSPLHF.

This clonotype was seen only a few times. This chain uses TRBV6-6 with TRBJ1-5; 8 bases agree with TRBD1. Trimming cost V 4 bases and J 7 bases; bases outside gene matches: 9. The germline CDR1 and CDR2 sequences are MNHNY and SVGAGI (reference sequence). CDR3 length: 15 amino acids. The CDR3 DNA is TGTGCCAGCAGTTTACATGGACAGGGTGGGCAGCCCCAGCATTTT. Translation: CASSLHGQGGQPQHF.

The CDR3 sequence is CASSYGLGGDEQFF. The DNA of the CDR3 is TGTGCCAGCAGTTACGGACTAGGGGGTGATGAGCAGTTCTTC. This sequence joins TRBV27 and TRBJ2-1; D is perhaps TRBD2 (7 bases). Germline V CDR1 and CDR2: MNHEY, SMNVEV (reference sequence). This CDR3 spans 14 amino acids. V was shortened by 4 bases and J by 8 bases, with 15 bases between the two germline ends.

The genes are TRBV3-1 and TRBJ2-7, with D perhaps assigned TRBD1 or TRBD2 (5 bases each). Trimming shortened V by 1 base and J by 6 bases, and 10 bases separated the two germline ends. Germline V lookup: CDR1 LGHDT, CDR2 YNNKEL (reference sequence). The CDR3 runs to 13 residues. CDR3 residues: CASSQGGGGEQYF. In DNA form, the CDR3 reads TGTGCCAGCAGCCAAGGGGGTGGGGGCGAGCAGTACTTC.

The chain combines TRBV5-6 with TRBJ2-7; D is tentatively TRBD1 or TRBD2 (5 bases each). Germline lookup yields CDR1 SGHDT and CDR2 YYEEEE. CDR3 size: 14 residues. V was trimmed by 4 bases and J by 4 bases, leaving 15 bases between them. The CDR3 reads CASSTRGIGYEQYF. The CDR3 DNA follows: TGTGCCAGCAGCACCCGGGGCATTGGGTACGAGCAGTACTTC.

This clonotype has a handful of counts. The rearrangement joins TRBV9 to TRBJ2-3, with TRBD1 matching over 10 bases. This CDR3 comprises 16 residues. J lost 2 bases, V lost 2 bases, and 5 bases had no gene match. CDR1 and CDR2 (germline): SGDLS, YYNGEE. As DNA, the CDR3 is TGTGCCAGCAGCGTCGGGACAGGGGTTATCACAGATACGCAGTATTTT. As protein: CASSVGTGVITDTQYF. Based on the CDR3 plus reference TRBV9 and TRBJ2-3, the full variable domain is DSGVTQTPKHLITATGQRVTLRCSPRSGDLSVYWYQQSLDQGLQFLIQYYNGEERAKGNILERFSAQQFPDLHSELNLSSLELGDSALYFCASSVGTGVITDTQYFGPGTRLTVL.

The chain is built from TRBV5-1 and TRBJ1-2, with 10 bases lining up with TRBD1. The germline CDR1 and CDR2 sequences are SGHRS and YFSETQ. This CDR3 is built from 14 residues. V lost 4 bases and J lost 4; bases outside the gene matches: 4. The CDR3 DNA is TGCGCCAGCAGCCAGACAGGGGGCCCCTATGGCTACACCTTC. Protein: CASSQTGGPYGYTF.

The V gene is TRBV28, the J gene TRBJ2-4; TRBD2 is a possible D gene (7 bases). Trimming took 6 bases from V and 13 from J, leaving 19 bases between them. The CDR3 has 13 residues. Germline V gives CDR1 MDHEN, CDR2 SYDVKM. The CDR3 sequence is CASRYSGAGEQYF. The CDR3 DNA sequence: TGTGCCAGCAGGTACTCAGGGGCGGGAGAGCAGTACTTC.

V usage is TRBV4-3 and J usage is TRBJ2-1, with D unresolved. CDR1 and CDR2 from the germline V gene are LGHNA and YSLEER. This CDR3 has 14 amino acids. Trimming shortened V by 0 bases and J by 9 bases, and 12 bases separated the two germline ends. In DNA form, the CDR3 reads TGCGCCAGCAGCCAAGATTATGGGATAGGTGAGCAGTTCTTC. It yields the protein CASSQDYGIGEQFF.

V and J are TRBV7-9 and TRBJ2-3; the match to TRBD1 covers 9 bases. The CDR3 runs 15 residues. V dropped 5 bases and J dropped 3; count of bases not matched to a gene: 6. Germline V gives CDR1 SEHNR, CDR2 FQNEAQ (reference sequence). The CDR3 is CASSLGDRVTDTQYF. CDR3 coding DNA: TGTGCCAGCAGCCTAGGGGACAGGGTTACAGATACGCAGTATTTT. The variable domain in full, with the rest retrieved from reference TRBV7-9 and TRBJ2-3, is DTGVSQNPRHKITKRGQNVTFRCDPISEHNRLYWYRQTLGQGPEFLTYFQNEAQLEKSRLLSDRFSAERPKGSFSTLEIQRTEQGDSAMYLCASSLGDRVTDTQYFGPGTRLTVL.

The V and J genes are TRBV5-1 and TRBJ2-6; D is ambiguous. Germline V lookup: CDR1 SGHRS, CDR2 YFSETQ. The V end lost 0 bases, the J end lost 2 bases, and 18 bases lay between the germline ends. The length of the CDR3 is 19 residues. CDR3: CASSLGGGDLLAGANVLTF. The CDR3 DNA reads TGCGCCAGCAGCTTGGGGGGTGGGGATCTGTTGGCTGGGGCCAACGTCCTGACTTTC.

This clonotype was seen a handful of times. This chain joins TRBV3-1 and TRBJ2-3; perhaps TRBD2 as D (6 bases). V gave up 0 bases and J gave up 3 bases, with 13 bases separating them. Germline V gene lookup returns CDR1 LGHDT and CDR2 YNNKEL (reference sequence). The CDR3 is 16 residues long. CDR3 in DNA: TGTGCCAGCAGCCAAGAAGGGTCTAGCGAAACAGATACGCAGTATTTT. Protein: CASSQEGSSETDTQYF.

This clonotype was observed a handful of times. This chain links TRBV7-9 with TRBJ2-3, with D unresolved. This CDR3 region has 11 residues. Trimming stripped 5 bases from V and 10 bases from J, with 10 bases between. The germline CDR1 and CDR2 sequences are SEHNR and FQNEAQ (reference sequence). CDR3 nucleotide sequence: TGTGCCAGCAGCCCCGCGCTAGCGCAGTATTTT. Encoded protein: CASSPALAQYF. Full variable domain (outside the CDR3, taken from reference TRBV7-9 and TRBJ2-3): DTGVSQNPRHKITKRGQNVTFRCDPISEHNRLYWYRQTLGQGPEFLTYFQNEAQLEKSRLLSDRFSAERPKGSFSTLEIQRTEQGDSAMYLCASSPALAQYFGPGTRLTVL.

The V and J genes are TRBV4-2 and TRBJ1-4; tentative D call: TRBD1 (6 bases). Per germline, CDR1 LGHNA and CDR2 YNFKEQ. The CDR3 is 19 amino acids. Trimming removed 5 bases from V and 3 bases from J, with 25 bases in between. The CDR3 bases are TGTGCCAGCAGCTCCTTCGCCAGGGGCGCCATTAGACCTAATGAAAAACTGTTTTTT. Encoded protein: CASSSFARGAIRPNEKLFF.